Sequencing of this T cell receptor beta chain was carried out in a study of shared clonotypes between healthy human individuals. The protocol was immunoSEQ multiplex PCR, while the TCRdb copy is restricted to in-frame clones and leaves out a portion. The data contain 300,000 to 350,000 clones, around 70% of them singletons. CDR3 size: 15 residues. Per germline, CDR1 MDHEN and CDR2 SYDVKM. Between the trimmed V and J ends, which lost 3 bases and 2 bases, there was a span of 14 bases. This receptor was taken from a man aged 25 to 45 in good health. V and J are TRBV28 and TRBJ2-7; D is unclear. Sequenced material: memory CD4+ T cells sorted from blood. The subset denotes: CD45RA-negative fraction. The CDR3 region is CASSFPDGATYEQYF. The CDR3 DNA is TGTGCCAGCAGTTTCCCGGACGGTGCTACCTACGAGCAGTACTTC.